Each of the 29 T cell receptor beta chains below was sequenced from the same sample in a study of Graves' ophthalmopathy and Graves' hyperthyroidism. From RNA, the CDR3 regions of TCR beta chains were amplified and sequenced. Investigators did first-round RT-PCR with HTBI primers, then second-round multiplex PCR. TCRdb reanalysed the multiplex PCR reads using MiXCR and keeps one entry per CDR3 protein. Here the sample spans roughly 1.1 million distinct CDR3 sequences, less than 45% being singletons. Sequencing was carried out using peripheral blood or thyroid tissue (not recorded which). The receptor set was obtained from an adult man with Graves' hyperthyroidism.

The rearrangement joins TRBV5-1 to TRBJ2-7; maybe TRBD1 (5 bases). Trimming stripped 7 bases from V and 4 bases from J, with 12 bases between. CDR3 length equals 12 residues. Germline loops: CDR1 SGHRS, CDR2 YFSETQ. The DNA for the CDR3 is TGCGCCAGCCGAGACAGAAGATACGAGCAGTACTTC. Translation gives CASRDRRYEQYF.

The rearrangement joins TRBV13 to TRBJ2-7, with D possibly matching TRBD1 (5 bases). Per germline, CDR1 PRHDT and CDR2 FYEKMQ (reference sequence). This CDR3 is built from 13 residues. V shed 3 bases and J shed 6 bases, with 12 bases lying between them. The CDR3 loop is CASSFPTGREQYF. For the CDR3, the DNA is TGTGCCAGCAGCTTTCCTACAGGTCGCGAGCAGTACTTC.

The chain uses TRBV7-2 and TRBJ2-5; 12 bases are a match to TRBD2. The CDR3 extends over 16 amino acids. Germline V gene data show CDR1 as SGHTA and CDR2 as FQGNSA. Germline trimming cut 5 bases from V and 2 bases from J; bases unmatched to any gene: 6. CDR3: CASSRRTSGAQETQYF. CDR3 DNA: TGTGCCAGCAGCAGACGGACTAGCGGGGCACAAGAGACCCAGTACTTC.

This clonotype showed up just once. This rearrangement joins TRBV15 to TRBJ2-7; 7 nucleotides line up with TRBD1. The J call is in doubt because the DNA end fits TRBJ2-1 better. Germline V lookup: CDR1 LNHNV, CDR2 YYDKDF (reference sequence). The CDR3 loop spans 15 amino acids. CDR3 amino acids: CATSRTSDRYNEQFF. CDR3 bases: TGTGCCACCAGCAGAACCTCGGACAGGTACAATGAGCAGTTCTTC.

The chain is built from TRBV28 and TRBJ2-7; the match to TRBD1 covers 7 bases. The CDR3 loop spans 16 amino acids. CDR1 is MDHEN and CDR2 is SYDVKM in the germline V gene. With V trimmed by 4 bases and J by 2 bases, 11 bases remained unmatched. The CDR3 bases are TGTGCCAGCAGTTCTCACACAGGGGCGTCCACCTACGAGCAGTACTTC. It is translated as CASSSHTGASTYEQYF. The variable domain in full, completed from reference TRBV28 and TRBJ2-7, reads DVKVTQSSRYLVKRTGEKVFLECVQDMDHENMFWYRQDPGLGLRLIYFSYDVKMKEKGDIPEGYSVSREKKERFSLILESASTNQTSMYLCASSSHTGASTYEQYFGPGTRLTVT.

The chain recombines TRBV20-1 with TRBJ2-5; 9 nucleotides match TRBD2. Trimming at V came to 3 bases and at J to 9 bases, leaving 11 bases not matched to a gene. Germline V lookup: CDR1 DFQATT, CDR2 SNEGSKA (reference sequence). The CDR3 consists of 14 residues. CDR3 bases: TGCAGTGCTAGTAGCGGGGGTTATGTGGAGGCCCAGTACTTC. It is translated as CSASSGGYVEAQYF.

The rearrangement links TRBV11-1 to TRBJ2-5; 12 bases match TRBD2. This CDR3 region has 15 residues. J lost 7 bases, V lost 6 bases, and 9 bases had no gene match. Germline loops: CDR1 SGHAT, CDR2 FQDESV (reference sequence). The chain's CDR3 is CASRLAGGSHGTQYF. The CDR3 region has the DNA TGTGCCAGCAGACTAGCGGGGGGTTCCCACGGGACCCAGTACTTC.

This clonotype was detected many times. The V and J genes are TRBV10-3 and TRBJ2-7; 11 bases are a match to TRBD2. Germline V CDR1 and CDR2: ENHRY, SYGVKD. V was clipped by 6 bases and J by 3 bases; unmatched bases: 4. CDR3 length: 14 amino acids. The CDR3 sequence: CAISLTSGSYEQYF. CDR3 DNA: TGTGCCATCAGCTTAACTAGCGGGAGCTACGAGCAGTACTTC.

This clonotype was seen only a few times. The genes are TRBV18 and TRBJ1-2; D remains unclear. The CDR3 totals 16 residues. Germline lookup yields CDR1 KGHSH and CDR2 LQKENI. Trimming stripped 1 base from V and 0 bases from J, with 12 bases between. The CDR3 loop is CASSPLEARSNYGYTF. The CDR3 DNA follows: TGTGCCAGCTCACCACTCGAGGCACGCTCTAACTATGGCTACACCTTC.

V usage is TRBV30 and J usage is TRBJ1-2; D gene uncertain. Germline V gene data show CDR1 as GTSNPN and CDR2 as SVGIG (reference sequence). The CDR3 spans 11 residues. The V gene lost 0 bases and the J gene lost 8 bases, with 7 bases spanning the gap. The CDR3 here is CAWSVREGYTF. CDR3 sequence (DNA): TGTGCCTGGAGTGTACGGGAGGGCTACACCTTC.

As concerns this clonotype: A much more abundant neighbour one base away suggests this may be a read error. This chain connects TRBV29-1 to TRBJ2-7; a possible D gene is TRBD1 (7 bases). CDR1 SQVTM and CDR2 ANQGSEA come from the germline V gene. V lost 4 bases to trimming and J lost 6 bases, with 25 bases between them. The CDR3 spans 16 residues. In nucleotides, the CDR3 is TGCAGCGTTGTAGAATGGAGTCTACAGGGGAGGACCGAGCAGTACTTC. Amino acids: CSVVEWSLQGRTEQYF.

The gene calls are TRBV12-3 or TRBV12-4 and TRBJ2-2; the match to TRBD1 covers 7 bases. V was pared by 7 bases and J by 5 bases, with 1 base of the junction left unmatched. The CDR3 extends over 12 amino acids. CDR3 nucleotide sequence: TGTGCCAGCAAACAGGGGACCGGGGAGCTGTTTTTT. Encoded protein: CASKQGTGELFF.

At least ten counts were recorded for this clonotype. The chain links TRBV11-2 to TRBJ1-5, with D unclear. Per germline, CDR1 SGHAT and CDR2 FQNNGV. Trimming stripped 1 base from V and 4 bases from J, with 11 bases between. The CDR3 is 15 amino acids. Here the CDR3 reads CASSLGRGANQPQHF. In DNA form, the CDR3 reads TGTGCCAGCAGCTTAGGGCGGGGAGCAAATCAGCCCCAGCATTTT.

The chain combines TRBV11-1 with TRBJ2-7; the D call may be TRBD1 or TRBD2 (5 bases each). V was trimmed by 5 bases and J by 2 bases, leaving 16 bases between them. The germline gives CDR1 SGHAT, CDR2 FQDESV (reference sequence). The CDR3 has 15 amino acids. This CDR3 is CASSAYGDGPYEQYF. The CDR3 bases are TGTGCCAGCAGCGCCTACGGGGACGGGCCCTACGAGCAGTACTTC.

The chain is built from TRBV12-3 or TRBV12-4 and TRBJ1-6; no definite D call. Trimming stripped 8 bases from V and 7 bases from J, with 15 bases between. This CDR3 spans 14 amino acids. The CDR3 nucleotides are TGTGCCAGCTCACCACCGACGGGGAATTCACCCCTCCACTTT. Amino acids: CASSPPTGNSPLHF.

The chain recombines TRBV12-3 or TRBV12-4 with TRBJ2-5, with a tentative D call TRBD2 (6 bases). This CDR3 is built from 14 residues. The V gene lost 6 bases and the J gene lost 7 bases, with 18 bases spanning the gap. CDR3 residues: CASSVEPGDSTQYF. The CDR3 nucleotides read TGTGCCAGCAGCGTTGAGCCGGGGGACTCGACCCAGTACTTC.

As concerns this clonotype: Its ends do not fully match the called genes, so a read error is possible. The rearrangement links TRBV11-1 to TRBJ2-2, with D possibly being TRBD1 (5 bases). This CDR3 spans 16 amino acids. Germline V CDR1 and CDR2: SGHAT, FQDESV (reference sequence). The chain's CDR3 is CASSLLGQGGTEELFF. CDR3 in DNA: TGTGCCAGCAGCTTACTCGGCCAGGGCGGCACCGAGGAGCTGTTTTTT.

This clonotype was seen ten or more times. The chain has TRBV6-5 and TRBJ1-5; TRBD1 matches 7 bases. V trimming: 6 bases; J trimming: 4 bases; junction bases outside the gene matches: 3. In germline, CDR1 is MNHEY, CDR2 SVGAGI. This CDR3 has 13 residues. The CDR3 DNA sequence: TGTGCCAGCAGACGGGACAGAAATCAGCCCCAGCATTTT. Amino acid sequence: CASRRDRNQPQHF.

This clonotype came up once. Its ends do not fully match the called genes, so a read error is possible. The gene calls are TRBV7-9 and TRBJ2-7; D is unresolved. Per the germline V gene, CDR1 is SEHNR and CDR2 is FQNEAQ (reference sequence). The CDR3 runs 10 residues. CDR3 DNA sequence: TGCGCCAGCAGCCGCCCTGAGCAGTACTTC. It is translated as CASSRPEQYF. Supplemented by reference TRBV7-9 and TRBJ2-7, the full variable domain reads DTGVSQNPRHKITKRGQNVTFRCDPISEHNRLYWYRQTLGQGPEFLTYFQNEAQLEKSRLLSDRFSAERPKGSFSTLEIQRTEQGDSAMYLCASSRPEQYFGPGTRLTVT.

As concerns this clonotype: The missing conserved phenylalanine or tryptophan at the end of this CDR3 makes a read error likely. The limits of the CDR3 on the DNA are not certain, so only TCRdb's listed CDR3 is given. The V call is TRBV20-1, the J call TRBJ2-5. The CDR3 length is 10 residues, termini included. Germline CDR1 and CDR2: DFQATT and SNEGSKA (reference sequence). CDR3 residues: CSARSLGRLH.

The chain employs TRBV30 and TRBJ2-7; D gene ambiguous. From germline, CDR1 is GTSNPN and CDR2 SVGIG (reference sequence). The V gene lost 2 bases and the J gene lost 4 bases, with 9 bases spanning the gap. CDR3 length equals 12 residues. CDR3 coding DNA: TGTGCCTGGAGTTCGGGCTCGTACGAGCAGTACTTC. Translated: CAWSSGSYEQYF.

The rearrangement joins TRBV29-1 to TRBJ2-5; D uncertain. The CDR3 has 10 amino acids. Germline V CDR1 and CDR2: SQVTM, ANQGSEA. The CDR3 spells CTASRETQYF. As DNA, the CDR3 is TGCACCGCCAGCCGAGAGACCCAGTACTTC.

This clonotype was detected many times. CDR3 in DNA: TGTGCCAGCAGCCAAGATTTGGGGAGTGAGCAGTACTTC. Amino acid sequence: CASSQDLGSEQYF. This chain joins TRBV14 and TRBJ2-7; D perhaps matches TRBD2 (5 bases). Per the germline V gene, CDR1 is SGHDN and CDR2 is FVKESK. Deletions cut 0 bases from V and 7 bases from J, with 10 bases between. The CDR3 extends over 13 amino acids.

J is TRBJ1-4 and V is TRBV7-2; no clear D. V was clipped by 7 bases and J by 7 bases, with 10 bases between them. CDR1 and CDR2 (germline): SGHTA, FQGNSA. This CDR3 is built from 12 residues. The CDR3 DNA reads TGTGCCAGCAAGCCTGGAGGTGAAAAACTGTTTTTT. Its protein product is CASKPGGEKLFF. Together with reference TRBV7-2 and TRBJ1-4, the CDR3 gives the full variable domain: GAGVSQSPSNKVTEKGKDVELRCDPISGHTALYWYRQSLGQGLEFLIYFQGNSAPDKSGLPSDRFSAERTGGSVSTLTIQRTQQEDSAVYLCASKPGGEKLFFGSGTQLSVL.

This clonotype was seen only once. Being one base from a much bigger clone, this may be a read error. The rearrangement links TRBV7-2 to TRBJ1-1, with D unresolved. This CDR3 is 14 amino acids long. CDR1 and CDR2 from the germline V gene are SGHTA and FQGNSA. The CDR3 nucleotides read TGTGCCGGCAGCTCTAATCCGGGGAACACTGAAACTTTCTTT. It encodes CAGSSNPGNTETFF. The whole variable domain, filled in from reference TRBV7-2 and TRBJ1-1, reads GAGVSQSPSNKVTEKGKDVELRCDPISGHTALYWYRQSLGQGLEFLIYFQGNSAPDKSGLPSDRFSAERTGGSVSTLTIQRTQQEDSAVYLCAGSSNPGNTETFFGQGTRLTVV.

This clonotype appeared once. A much larger clonotype is one base distant, so this may be a read error. The V call is TRBV29-1, the J call TRBJ2-5; D is perhaps TRBD1 (6 bases). The germline V gene encodes CDR1 SQVTM and CDR2 ANQGSEA. The CDR3 spans 15 residues. This CDR3 is CSVGPFPGHPEAQYF. The CDR3, as DNA: TGCAGCGTTGGCCCCTTCCCGGGACATCCAGAGGCCCAGTACTTC.

Concerning this clonotype: The junction departs from the called germline gene at one end, perhaps through a read error. This chain uses TRBV10-3 with TRBJ1-4; no definite D call. CDR3 length: 13 amino acids. Germline CDR1 reads ENHRY; CDR2 reads SYGVKD. As DNA, the CDR3 is TGTGCCATCAGCGCCAGGAATAATGAAAAGCTGTTTTTT. Amino acids: CAISARNNEKLFF.

Comments on this clonotype: At one boundary the junction diverges from the germline segment, which might be a read error. This chain links TRBV12-3 or TRBV12-4 with TRBJ1-5; D is uncertain. The CDR3 is made up of 12 amino acids. The DNA for the CDR3 is TGTGCCAGCAGTTTTGAAAATCGGCCCCAGCATTTT. Amino acids: CASSFENRPQHF.

The table lists this clonotype with many counts. V and J are TRBV11-3 and TRBJ2-2, with no clear D. The CDR3 runs to 12 residues. Trimming removed 4 bases from V and 6 bases from J, with 6 bases in between. Per the germline V gene, CDR1 is SGHNT and CDR2 is YENEEA. CDR3 sequence: CASSSGAGELFF. For the CDR3, the DNA is TGTGCCAGCAGCTCCGGTGCCGGGGAGCTGTTTTTT.